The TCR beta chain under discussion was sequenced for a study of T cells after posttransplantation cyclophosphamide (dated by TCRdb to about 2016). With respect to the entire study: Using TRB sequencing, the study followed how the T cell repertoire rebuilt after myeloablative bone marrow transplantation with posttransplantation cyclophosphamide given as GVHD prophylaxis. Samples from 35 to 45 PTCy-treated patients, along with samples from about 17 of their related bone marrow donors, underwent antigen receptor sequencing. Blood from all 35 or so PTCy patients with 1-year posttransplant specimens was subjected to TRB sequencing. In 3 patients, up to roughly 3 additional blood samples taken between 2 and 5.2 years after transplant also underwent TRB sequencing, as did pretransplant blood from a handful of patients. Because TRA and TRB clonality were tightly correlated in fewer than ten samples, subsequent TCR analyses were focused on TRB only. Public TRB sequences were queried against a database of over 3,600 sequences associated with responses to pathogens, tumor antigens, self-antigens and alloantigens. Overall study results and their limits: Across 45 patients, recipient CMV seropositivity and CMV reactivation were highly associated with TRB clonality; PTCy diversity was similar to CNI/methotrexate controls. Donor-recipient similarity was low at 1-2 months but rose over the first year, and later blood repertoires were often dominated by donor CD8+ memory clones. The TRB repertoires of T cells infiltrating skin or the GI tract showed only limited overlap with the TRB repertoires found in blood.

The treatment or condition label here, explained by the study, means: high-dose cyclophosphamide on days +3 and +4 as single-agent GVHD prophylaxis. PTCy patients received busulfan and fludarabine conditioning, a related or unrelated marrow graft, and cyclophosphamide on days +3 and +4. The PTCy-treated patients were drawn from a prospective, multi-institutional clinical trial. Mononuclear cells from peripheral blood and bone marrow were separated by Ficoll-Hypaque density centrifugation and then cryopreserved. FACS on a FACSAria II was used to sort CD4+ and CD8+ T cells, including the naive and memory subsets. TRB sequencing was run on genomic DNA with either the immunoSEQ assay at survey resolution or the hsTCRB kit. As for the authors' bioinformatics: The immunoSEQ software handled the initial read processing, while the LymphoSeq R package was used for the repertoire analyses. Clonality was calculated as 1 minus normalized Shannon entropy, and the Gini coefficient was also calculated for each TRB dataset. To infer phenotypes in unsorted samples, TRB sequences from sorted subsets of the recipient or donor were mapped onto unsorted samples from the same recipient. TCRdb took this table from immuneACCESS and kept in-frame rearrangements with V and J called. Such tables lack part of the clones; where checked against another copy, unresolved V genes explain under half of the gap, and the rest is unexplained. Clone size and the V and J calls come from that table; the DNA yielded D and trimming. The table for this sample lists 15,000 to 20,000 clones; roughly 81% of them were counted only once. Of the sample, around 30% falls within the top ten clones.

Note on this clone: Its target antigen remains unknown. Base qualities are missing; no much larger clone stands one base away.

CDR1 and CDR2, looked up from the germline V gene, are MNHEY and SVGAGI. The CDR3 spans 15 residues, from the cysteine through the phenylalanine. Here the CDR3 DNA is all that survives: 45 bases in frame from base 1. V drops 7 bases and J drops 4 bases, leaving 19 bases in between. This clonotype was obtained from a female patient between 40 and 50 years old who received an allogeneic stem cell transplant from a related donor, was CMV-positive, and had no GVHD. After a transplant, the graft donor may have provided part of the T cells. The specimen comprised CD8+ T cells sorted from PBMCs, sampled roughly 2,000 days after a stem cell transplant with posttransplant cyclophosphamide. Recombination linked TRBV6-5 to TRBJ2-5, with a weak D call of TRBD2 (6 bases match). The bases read TGTGCCAGCACTAGGACTAATGGGGCAGGAGAGACCCAGTACTTC. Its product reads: CASTRTNGAGETQYF.